Included here is one T cell receptor (beta chain) sequence, with context. Its antigen is not identified. Trimming pared 3 bases from V and 1 base from J, leaving 10 bases between. In germline, CDR1 is SGHDN, CDR2 FVKESK. The CDR3 is 14 residues long. This sample is drawn from a study of T cell responses to AZD1222 COVID-19 vaccine. Assay: immunoSEQ multiplex PCR; the TCRdb copy retains only in-frame clones and omits some. Of under 200,000 clones in the sample, 90% to 95% were seen once. Regarding the study as a whole: Clonal diversity may have been underestimated in mostly white British donors.

This sample comprised peripheral blood, obtained on day 0 of MenACWY control vaccination. This TCR was sampled from an adult in good health. The chain couples TRBV14 to TRBJ2-7; no clear D. CDR3 protein: CASSHYAESYEQYF. CDR3 in DNA: TGTGCCAGCAGCCATTACGCAGAGTCCTACGAGCAGTACTTC.